These 16 T cell receptor beta chains originate from one sample sequenced in a study of coeliac disease. Using immunoSEQ multiplex PCR, the repertoire was profiled, and TCRdb retains in-frame clones only, with some absent. The sample lists 4,000 to 6,000 clones, 69% seen once, with approximately 15% in the top ten. Sequencing was done on a sample of lymphocytes from the gut lamina propria. The receptors were gathered from a woman aged 40 to 55.

This clone has more than one count but fewer than ten. This sequence joins TRBV27 and TRBJ2-3; 10 bases match TRBD2. The CDR3 covers 18 residues. V was clipped by 5 bases and J by 7 bases; unmatched bases: 18. Germline V gene sequence: CDR1 MNHEY, CDR2 SMNVEV (reference sequence). The chain's CDR3 is CASSPGPPSGSLLNTQYF. In nucleotides, the CDR3 is TGTGCCAGCAGTCCTGGCCCCCCTAGCGGGAGTTTGTTAAATACGCAGTATTTT.

This chain links TRBV9 with TRBJ2-7, with D perhaps TRBD1 (6 bases). The germline CDR1 and CDR2 sequences are SGDLS and YYNGEE. The CDR3 is made up of 15 amino acids. Trimming removed 0 bases from V and 3 bases from J, with 13 bases in between. The CDR3 spells CASSVDQGTGYEQYF. The CDR3 DNA reads TGTGCCAGCAGCGTAGATCAGGGGACGGGCTACGAGCAGTACTTC.

The chain has TRBV7-2 and TRBJ2-3, with 10 bases that match TRBD2. Germline-derived CDR1 and CDR2 are SGHTA and FQGNSA. This CDR3 contains 16 residues. Trimming cost V 5 bases and J 0 bases; bases outside gene matches: 5. Here the CDR3 DNA reads TGTGCCAGCAGCACCCGGACTAGCGGAAGCACAGATACGCAGTATTTT. Residues: CASSTRTSGSTDTQYF.

The chain combines TRBV4-1 with TRBJ2-1, with D possibly TRBD2 on 5 matching bases. Per germline, CDR1 MGHRA and CDR2 YSYEKL. Trimming pared 0 bases from V and 5 bases from J, leaving 14 bases between. The CDR3 is 16 residues long. In nucleotides, the CDR3 is TGCGCCAGCAGCCAAGATACTTCGAGGGTGAACAATGAGCAGTTCTTC. As protein: CASSQDTSRVNNEQFF.

The chain uses TRBV7-2 and TRBJ2-7, with 11 positions matching TRBD1. Germline trimming cut 7 bases from V and 3 bases from J; bases unmatched to any gene: 5. CDR3 length: 14 residues. The V gene's germline CDR1 is SGHTA and CDR2 FQGNSA. The CDR3 protein is CASKNGTGGYEQYF. CDR3 bases: TGTGCCAGCAAAAACGGGACAGGGGGCTACGAGCAGTACTTC.

The chain is built from TRBV18 and TRBJ2-3; TRBD2 matches at 9 bases. Germline CDR1 is KGHSH and CDR2 is LQKENI. The trim removed 3 bases at V and 4 bases at J, leaving 8 bases unmatched. The CDR3 sequence is 16 residues long. CDR3 DNA: TGTGCCAGCTCACCGGGAGGCGGGAGGGGGTCAGATACGCAGTATTTT. Its translation: CASSPGGGRGSDTQYF.

V and J are TRBV5-1 and TRBJ2-1, with TRBD2 matching over 16 bases. From germline, CDR1 is SGHRS and CDR2 YFSETQ. V gave up 4 bases and J gave up 6 bases; unmatched junction bases: 4. This CDR3 region has 16 residues. CDR3 protein: CASSTGTSGGANEQFF. Here the CDR3 DNA reads TGCGCCAGCAGCACAGGGACTAGCGGGGGGGCCAATGAGCAGTTCTTC.

This clone was seen more than once but under ten times. This sequence joins TRBV4-1 and TRBJ2-2; 12 nucleotides match TRBD2. The V gene end was trimmed by 1 base and the J gene end by 6 bases; junction bases not matched to a gene: 9. This CDR3 has 18 amino acids. The germline V gene has CDR1 MGHRA and CDR2 YSYEKL. CDR3 in amino acids: CASSQGLAGVSNAGELFF. The CDR3 DNA follows: TGCGCCAGCAGCCAAGGACTAGCGGGAGTTTCTAATGCCGGGGAGCTGTTTTTT.

The J gene is TRBJ2-5, the V gene TRBV6-1, with 9 bases fitting TRBD2. Germline V gene lookup returns CDR1 MNHNS and CDR2 SASEGT. The CDR3 length is 18 residues. V shed 2 bases, J shed 3 bases, and the junction held 13 bases outside the gene matches. In DNA, the CDR3 is TGTGCCAGCAGTGAATTGGTGTGGCGGGAGGGCCCCAAAGAGACCCAGTACTTC. Translating it yields CASSELVWREGPKETQYF.

The gene calls are TRBV21-1 and TRBJ2-7; the DNA was not used to check the table's D call, TRBD1. TRBV21-1 is shown as a pseudogene. This CDR3 spans 17 amino acids. The CDR3 sequence: CASSEKDGTGYPYEQYF. CDR3 in DNA: TGTGCCAGCAGCGAAAAAGATGGCACAGGGTACCCCTACGAGCAGTACTTC.

This rearrangement joins TRBV2 to TRBJ1-2; D call uncertain. The CDR3 spans 13 residues. Trimming pared 1 base from V and 4 bases from J, leaving 7 bases between. CDR1 is SNHLY and CDR2 is FYNNEI in the germline V gene. CDR3 DNA sequence: TGTGCCAGCAGTGAAGGGCCCTCCTATGGCTACACCTTC. It encodes CASSEGPSYGYTF.

The chain employs TRBV28 and TRBJ1-5; D is possibly TRBD1 (6 bases). V was trimmed by 2 bases and J by 1 base, leaving 9 bases between them. This CDR3 spans 15 amino acids. Germline V CDR1 and CDR2: MDHEN, SYDVKM. CDR3 nucleotides: TGTGCCAGCAGTTTAACAGGGTCGAGCAATCAGCCCCAGCATTTT. Translation: CASSLTGSSNQPQHF.

V and J are TRBV5-4 and TRBJ1-2, with 9 bases fitting TRBD1. Germline values: CDR1 SGHNT, CDR2 YYREEE (reference sequence). The CDR3 loop spans 15 amino acids. V shed 0 bases, J shed 2 bases, and the junction held 2 bases outside the gene matches. The CDR3, as DNA: TGTGCCAGCAGCTTGGGGGGGACAGGGAACTATGGCTACACCTTC. The encoded protein is CASSLGGTGNYGYTF.

The chain employs TRBV4-2 and TRBJ2-1; D may be TRBD2 (5 bases). There are 15 residues in the CDR3. CDR1 is LGHNA and CDR2 is YNFKEQ in the germline V gene. V was trimmed by 3 bases and J by 0 bases, leaving 9 bases between them. In DNA form, the CDR3 reads TGTGCCAGCAGCCAGGACTGGAGCTCCTACAATGAGCAGTTCTTC. Protein: CASSQDWSSYNEQFF.

The chain carries TRBV21-1 and TRBJ1-1; TRBD1 was called by the table and not checked on the DNA. TRBV21-1 is a documented pseudogene. There are 16 residues in the CDR3. CDR3 DNA sequence: TGTGCCAGCAGCAAAGACGGACAGTCCATGAACACTGAAGCTTTCTTT. As protein: CASSKDGQSMNTEAFF.

V is TRBV13 and J is TRBJ2-7; TRBD2 matches at 8 bases. There are 16 residues in the CDR3. Germline assignment: CDR1 PRHDT and CDR2 FYEKMQ (reference sequence). Germline trimming cut 5 bases from V and 4 bases from J; bases unmatched to any gene: 13. The CDR3 sequence is CASSPRQAGGRYEQYF. The CDR3 DNA is TGTGCCAGCAGCCCCCGTCAGGCGGGAGGTCGGTACGAGCAGTACTTC. The full variable domain, completed using reference TRBV13 and TRBJ2-7, is AAGVIQSPRHLIKEKRETATLKCYPIPRHDTVYWYQQGPGQDPQFLISFYEKMQSDKGSIPDRFSAQQFSDYHSELNMSSLELGDSALYFCASSPRQAGGRYEQYFGPGTRLTVT.